The 28 T cell receptor beta chains presented below share a single source sample, sequenced in a study of T cells in Graves' hyperthyroidism and ophthalmopathy. Amplification of TCR beta CDR3 regions used RNA as the template. Carried out on the TCR CDR3, a first-round RT-PCR used the HTBI primer set. TCRdb recomputed calls from the multiplex PCR reads with MiXCR, one row per CDR3 protein. Here the sample spans 96,000 or so distinct CDR3 sequences, roughly half being singletons. The sequenced sample consisted of blood. Receptors were obtained from a woman in her thirties or forties with Graves' hyperthyroidism.

V and J are TRBV7-3 and TRBJ2-5; 7 bases are a match to TRBD2. This CDR3 comprises 16 residues. The trim removed 5 bases at V and 2 bases at J, leaving 11 bases unmatched. Germline loops: CDR1 SGHTA, CDR2 FQGTGA. In DNA form, the CDR3 reads TGTGCCAGCAGCCAGACCGAGGGAGCGGGACAAGAGACCCAGTACTTC. Translating it yields CASSQTEGAGQETQYF.

With respect to this clonotype: A single base separates this from a much larger clone, so it may be a read error. V usage is TRBV10-3 and J usage is TRBJ2-7; D might be TRBD2 (6 bases). The germline V gene encodes CDR1 ENHRY and CDR2 SYGVKD. V shed 10 bases and J shed 7 bases, with 26 bases lying between them. The CDR3 spans 15 residues. CDR3 sequence reads: CASGYSRTTGGEQYF. The CDR3 DNA reads TGTGCCAGCGGTTACTCGAGGACAACTGGAGGGGAGCAGTACTTC.

The V gene is TRBV5-1, the J gene TRBJ2-7, with D possibly matching TRBD2 (7 bases). V was pared by 4 bases and J by 9 bases, with 20 bases between. Germline CDR1 SGHRS, CDR2 YFSETQ. The CDR3 contains 14 residues. The CDR3 is CASSRSGDTVAQYF. The CDR3 DNA follows: TGCGCCAGCAGCCGGAGCGGGGACACCGTGGCGCAGTACTTC.

V gene TRBV7-9 combines with J gene TRBJ1-1; D is uncertain. The CDR3 covers 13 residues. V dropped 4 bases and J dropped 5 bases, with 11 bases sitting between them. Germline V CDR1 and CDR2: SEHNR, FQNEAQ (reference sequence). The chain's CDR3 is CASSSGVGTEAFF. CDR3 sequence (DNA): TGTGCCAGCAGCTCAGGAGTAGGAACTGAAGCTTTCTTT.

This clonotype was counted a few times. This chain uses TRBV9 with TRBJ1-4; 11 bases line up with TRBD1. The V and J ends lost 4 bases and 7 bases, in that order; junction bases with no gene match: 15. The V gene's germline CDR1 is SGDLS and CDR2 YYNGEE. The length of the CDR3 is 18 residues. The CDR3 loop is CASSLVVRTGGTGEKLFF. In DNA form, the CDR3 reads TGTGCCAGCAGCTTAGTCGTGCGGACAGGGGGCACGGGTGAAAAACTGTTTTTT.

This clonotype was found many times. The V and J genes are TRBV6-6 and TRBJ2-5; D gene unclear. V dropped 2 bases and J dropped 1 base, with 5 bases sitting between them. CDR1 is MNHNY, CDR2 SVGAGI, per germline (reference sequence). CDR3 length equals 13 residues. The CDR3 spells CASSYEVQETQYF. The CDR3 DNA reads as TGTGCCAGCAGTTACGAGGTCCAAGAGACCCAGTACTTC.

About this clonotype itself: At one boundary the junction diverges from the germline segment, which might be a read error. The J gene is TRBJ2-6, the V gene TRBV10-3, with D uncertain. This CDR3 has 12 residues. Germline V CDR1 and CDR2: ENHRY, SYGVKD. The CDR3 DNA reads TGTGCCATCAGTGGGGCAGCGAACACTGAAGCTTTC. Protein product: CAISGAANTEAF.

This chain links TRBV7-2 with TRBJ1-1, with TRBD1 matching 7 bases. The V segment lost 6 bases and the J segment 11 bases; nucleotides outside the gene matches: 15. The germline CDR1 and CDR2 sequences are SGHTA and FQGNSA. The length of the CDR3 is 14 residues. Here the CDR3 reads CASSTPTGSFAAFF. The CDR3 DNA is TGTGCCAGCAGTACCCCGACAGGGTCCTTCGCCGCTTTCTTT. Full variable domain (remainder filled in from reference TRBV7-2 and TRBJ1-1): GAGVSQSPSNKVTEKGKDVELRCDPISGHTALYWYRQSLGQGLEFLIYFQGNSAPDKSGLPSDRFSAERTGGSVSTLTIQRTQQEDSAVYLCASSTPTGSFAAFFGQGTRLTVV.

V is TRBV5-1 and J is TRBJ2-7; D might be TRBD2 (6 bases). V lost 8 bases and J lost 7, with 31 bases in between. Looked up from germline, CDR1 is SGHRS and CDR2 is YFSETQ. The CDR3 length is 17 residues. The CDR3 protein is CASFQGRREGATGEQYF. The CDR3 nucleotides read TGCGCCAGTTTCCAGGGACGGCGGGAAGGCGCCACCGGGGAGCAGTACTTC.

This clonotype was seen a few times. One end of the junction fails to match germline, which may point to a read error. The rearrangement links TRBV10-3 to TRBJ1-5; the D gene is possibly TRBD1 (5 bases). CDR1 ENHRY and CDR2 SYGVKD come from the germline V gene. This CDR3 comprises 12 residues. The CDR3 reads CAISGLRGAQGF. The CDR3 nucleotides are TGTGCCATCAGTGGCTTGCGAGGGGCGCAGGGTTTT.

This clonotype appeared once. The chain uses TRBV7-9 and TRBJ2-5, with 11 nucleotides matching TRBD2. CDR1 and CDR2 from the germline V gene are SEHNR and FQNEAQ (reference sequence). Trimming removed 5 bases from V and 2 bases from J; junction bases left unmatched: 4. The CDR3 consists of 15 residues. CDR3 residues: CASSQASGGQETQYF. In DNA form, the CDR3 reads TGTGCCAGCAGCCAAGCTAGCGGGGGGCAAGAGACCCAGTACTTC. The full variable domain, in which reference TRBV7-9 and TRBJ2-5 provide the parts outside the CDR3, is DTGVSQNPRHKITKRGQNVTFRCDPISEHNRLYWYRQTLGQGPEFLTYFQNEAQLEKSRLLSDRFSAERPKGSFSTLEIQRTEQGDSAMYLCASSQASGGQETQYFGPGTRLLVL.

The DNA of the CDR3 is TGTGCCAGCAGCCAAGAGCTGCGGAGCACAGATACGCAGTATTTT. This gives the protein CASSQELRSTDTQYF. The chain couples TRBV7-3 to TRBJ2-3; D is undetermined. Germline V gene lookup returns CDR1 SGHTA and CDR2 FQGTGA. V gave up 5 bases and J gave up 0 bases, with 12 bases separating them. The CDR3 is 15 residues long.

There are many counts of this clonotype. This rearrangement joins TRBV5-1 to TRBJ2-7, with TRBD2 identical over 8 bases. The length of the CDR3 is 13 residues. The germline V gene has CDR1 SGHRS and CDR2 YFSETQ. V lost 4 bases, J lost 6 bases, and 6 bases stayed unmatched. CDR3 nucleotide sequence: TGCGCCAGCAGCCTGGGACTAGGTGCCGAGCAGTACTTC. It codes for CASSLGLGAEQYF.

The rearrangement uses TRBV5-1 and TRBJ2-5; D is possibly TRBD1 (5 bases). The V end lost 4 bases, the J end lost 2 bases, and 9 bases lay between the germline ends. This CDR3 spans 13 amino acids. Germline V lookup: CDR1 SGHRS, CDR2 YFSETQ. CDR3 sequence: CASSLGQQETQYF. In DNA, the CDR3 is TGCGCCAGCAGCCTGGGGCAACAAGAGACCCAGTACTTC. The full variable domain, in which reference TRBV5-1 and TRBJ2-5 provide the parts outside the CDR3, is KAGVTQTPRYLIKTRGQQVTLSCSPISGHRSVSWYQQTPGQGLQFLFEYFSETQRNKGNFPGRFSGRQFSNSRSEMNVSTLELGDSALYLCASSLGQQETQYFGPGTRLLVL.

This clonotype was counted many times. The chain employs TRBV5-1 and TRBJ1-3, with 7 bases that match TRBD1. V lost 2 bases to trimming and J lost 4 bases; unmatched junction nucleotides: 6. The germline gives CDR1 SGHRS, CDR2 YFSETQ. This CDR3 comprises 15 residues. In DNA form, the CDR3 reads TGCGCCAGCAGCTTTACAGGGGCTACGGGAAACACCATATATTTT. Its translation is CASSFTGATGNTIYF.

Ten or more counts support this clonotype. This chain connects TRBV3-1 to TRBJ1-1; D gene ambiguous. V lost 0 bases and J 11 bases, leaving 13 bases between the germline ends. CDR1 and CDR2 (germline): LGHDT, YNNKEL (reference sequence). This CDR3 is 13 amino acids long. This chain's CDR3 is CASSQDPAGEAFF. In DNA form, the CDR3 reads TGTGCCAGCAGCCAAGATCCGGCGGGAGAGGCTTTCTTT.

This chain joins TRBV11-1 and TRBJ1-1; 7 bases fit TRBD1. The length of the CDR3 is 14 residues. The trim removed 5 bases at V and 4 bases at J, leaving 7 bases unmatched. CDR1 is SGHAT and CDR2 is FQDESV in the germline V gene (reference sequence). As DNA, the CDR3 is TGTGCCAGCAGCCCAGAGACAGGGTTCACTGAAGCTTTCTTT. Translation gives CASSPETGFTEAFF.

This clonotype showed up many times. The chain uses TRBV7-3 and TRBJ1-1; 11 nucleotides line up with TRBD1. V lost 5 bases, J lost 4 bases, and 6 bases stayed unmatched. Per germline, CDR1 SGHTA and CDR2 FQGTGA. The CDR3 extends over 15 amino acids. Here the CDR3 DNA reads TGTGCCAGCAGCCCCCGGGACAGGGGGGGCACTGAAGCTTTCTTT. It codes for CASSPRDRGGTEAFF.

The table lists this clonotype with many counts. The V call is TRBV7-3, the J call TRBJ2-2; 10 bases line up with TRBD1. With V trimmed by 5 bases and J by 4 bases, 1 base remained unmatched. CDR1 is SGHTA and CDR2 is FQGTGA in the germline V gene. The CDR3 loop spans 14 amino acids. CDR3 sequence reads: CASSRTGGTGELFF. CDR3 in DNA: TGTGCCAGCAGCCGGACAGGGGGCACCGGGGAGCTGTTTTTT.

This clonotype was recorded a few times. The chain employs TRBV4-1 and TRBJ2-2; possible D gene TRBD2, 5 bases. This CDR3 is built from 16 residues. The germline gives CDR1 MGHRA, CDR2 YSYEKL. V was pared by 0 bases and J by 7 bases, with 15 bases between. The DNA of the CDR3 is TGCGCCAGCAGCCAAGAGGAGCGGACCGTGGTCGGGGAGCTGTTTTTT. Translated: CASSQEERTVVGELFF.

This clonotype was detected ten times or more. This rearrangement joins TRBV20-1 to TRBJ2-3, with D unresolved. Germline V gene lookup returns CDR1 DFQATT and CDR2 SNEGSKA (reference sequence). The CDR3 has 16 amino acids. V lost 1 base to trimming and J lost 2 bases, with 16 bases between them. The CDR3 protein is CSARALPYGNTDTQYF. Written as DNA, the CDR3 is TGCAGTGCTAGAGCCCTCCCTTATGGAAACACAGATACGCAGTATTTT.

As concerns this clonotype: A read error is possible here, since a much larger clone lies one base away. The CDR3 nucleotides are TGTACCACCAGCAGAGAACCACAGGGGGCGGCGGAGCAGTACTTC. Protein: CTTSREPQGAAEQYF. The gene calls are TRBV15 and TRBJ2-7, with TRBD1 identical over 9 bases. Germline CDR1 and CDR2: LNHNV and YYDKDF (reference sequence). The CDR3 extends over 15 amino acids.

Remarks on this clonotype: Given the absence of the conserved phenylalanine or tryptophan at the CDR3 end, a read error is likely. Because the CDR3's place on the DNA is in doubt, the DNA is left out and the CDR3 is given as listed by TCRdb. V and J are TRBV5-1 and TRBJ2-6; the tabulated D call, TRBD1, remains unverified against the DNA. Termini included, the CDR3 measures 11 amino acids. The V gene's germline CDR1 is SGHRS and CDR2 YFSETQ. The CDR3 reads CASSLGQVIWI.

A note on this clonotype: No conserved phenylalanine or tryptophan is present at the end of the CDR3, so a read error is the likely explanation. The DNA is left out, because the CDR3 cannot be placed on it with certainty; the CDR3 is given as TCRdb lists it. The CDR3 loop reads CSAKTSGANTGELVL. V is TRBV20-1 and J is TRBJ2-2; the table gives TRBD2 as D, unverified against the DNA. The CDR3 comprises 15 residues, both ends counted. CDR1 DFQATT and CDR2 SNEGSKA come from the germline V gene (reference sequence).

The chain joins TRBV15 to TRBJ1-6; 9 positions match TRBD1. Germline CDR1 and CDR2: LNHNV and YYDKDF (reference sequence). Trimming at V came to 5 bases and at J to 7 bases, leaving 12 bases not matched to a gene. The CDR3 totals 17 residues. CDR3 nucleotides: TGTGCCACCAGCGCCCGACGGACAGGGGCAGGAAATTCACCCCTCCACTTT. It codes for CATSARRTGAGNSPLHF.

This clonotype was picked up a small number of times. V is TRBV5-5 and J is TRBJ1-2; TRBD1 aligns across 7 bases. The trim removed 4 bases at V and 6 bases at J, leaving 6 bases unmatched. Germline CDR1 and CDR2: SGHKS and YYEKEE (reference sequence). The CDR3 runs to 13 residues. In DNA form, the CDR3 reads TGTGCCAGCAGCCGGGACAGCTATAATGGCTACACCTTC. Protein product: CASSRDSYNGYTF.

The chain uses TRBV4-2 and TRBJ1-3; D may be TRBD1 (6 bases). Germline V gene lookup returns CDR1 LGHNA and CDR2 YNFKEQ. This CDR3 has 15 amino acids. V was pared by 1 base and J by 1 base, with 8 bases between. The CDR3 loop is CASSQVGQSGNTIYF. CDR3 nucleotides: TGTGCCAGCAGCCAAGTAGGACAGTCTGGAAACACCATATATTTT.

This clonotype was detected many times. The rearrangement joins TRBV5-1 to TRBJ1-5; weak D call: TRBD1 (6 bases). This CDR3 has 14 residues. Per germline, CDR1 SGHRS and CDR2 YFSETQ. V shed 3 bases and J shed 4 bases, with 11 bases lying between them. This chain's CDR3 is CASSSQGGNQPQHF. In DNA, the CDR3 is TGCGCCAGCAGCTCACAGGGAGGGAATCAGCCCCAGCATTTT.